Below, one T cell receptor (beta chain) is given with its context. The sample originates from a study of blood T cell repertoires in COVID-19. Clones were sequenced by immunoSEQ multiplex PCR, and TCRdb holds only the in-frame ones, with some missing. This sample carries some 30,000 clones, around 92% of them seen once, and the ten largest clones take under 2.5%. Germline-derived CDR1 and CDR2 are SGHNT and YYREEE (reference sequence). With 4 bases removed from V and 0 bases from J, the gap between germline ends came to 11 bases. The CDR3 loop spans 15 amino acids. The sequence derives from a man between 45 and 60 years old with active COVID-19. The rearrangement uses TRBV5-4 and TRBJ1-5, with a tentative D call TRBD1 (5 bases). Sequenced: peripheral blood. The CDR3 DNA follows: TGTGCCAGCAGCCGCGGGGGGGATAGCAATCAGCCCCAGCATTTT. Its protein product is CASSRGGDSNQPQHF.